The clone carrying this TCR beta chain was observed a few times. TCRdb's table, derived via immunoSEQ multiplex PCR, lists solely in-frame clones and lacks some. The table includes around 190,000 clones, around 88% detected once. The sample comes from a study of T cell responses to AZD1222 COVID-19 vaccine. Trimming took off 7 bases at V and 7 bases at J, with 20 bases between the two ends. Germline CDR1 and CDR2: SGHRS and YFSETQ. The CDR3 runs to 14 residues. The rearrangement links TRBV5-1 to TRBJ1-1, with D uncertain. This specimen was peripheral blood, taken 28 days after the second AZD1222 dose. The origin of this receptor is an adult who received the AZD1222 COVID-19 vaccine. The CDR3 loop is CASAPPGREGEAFF. In nucleotides, the CDR3 is TGCGCCAGCGCCCCGCCGGGGAGGGAGGGTGAAGCTTTCTTT.